One and the same sample provided the 32 T cell receptor beta chains below, sequenced in a study of T cell responses to AZD1222 COVID-19 vaccine. Assay: immunoSEQ multiplex PCR; the TCRdb copy retains only in-frame clones and omits some. The sample yields tens of thousands of clones, over 75% seen once. Here the sequenced sample was peripheral blood, taken on day 0 of AZD1222 vaccination. Source of these receptors: an adult in good health.

About this clone: One end of the junction does not line up with germline, which may come from a read error. The chain employs TRBV6-5 and TRBJ2-3; 9 positions match TRBD2. Germline V CDR1 and CDR2: MNHEY, SVGAGI. CDR3 length: 15 amino acids. CDR3 sequence reads: CTSFVGGGVTDTQYF. CDR3 sequence (DNA): TGTACCAGCTTTGTCGGCGGGGGGGTCACAGATACGCAGTATTTT.

J is TRBJ1-1 and V is TRBV19; 7 nucleotides align to TRBD1. Germline V gene data show CDR1 as LNHDA and CDR2 as SQIVND (reference sequence). CDR3 size: 16 residues. V was pared by 4 bases and J by 4 bases, with 12 bases of the junction left unmatched. DNA of the CDR3: TGTGCCAGTAGTAGACCACTGAGGGGGCCAGTCACTGAAGCTTTCTTT. Amino acid sequence: CASSRPLRGPVTEAFF.

The rearrangement joins TRBV19 to TRBJ1-5; D call uncertain. V was shortened by 8 bases and J by 4 bases, with 15 bases between the two germline ends. The CDR3 sequence is 14 residues long. Germline values: CDR1 LNHDA, CDR2 SQIVND (reference sequence). CDR3 amino acids: CASWSRQPNQPQHF. DNA of the CDR3: TGTGCCAGTTGGAGTAGGCAGCCTAATCAGCCCCAGCATTTT.

This chain links TRBV7-9 with TRBJ1-2; D unclear. Germline CDR1 and CDR2: SEHNR and FQNEAQ (reference sequence). The V end lost 5 bases, the J end lost 4 bases, and 23 bases lay between the germline ends. The CDR3 has 17 amino acids. CDR3 DNA: TGTGCCAGCAGCCCCCCCAAGCACGGAGATTGGGCCTATGGCTACACCTTC. This encodes CASSPPKHGDWAYGYTF.

The rearrangement joins TRBV5-1 to TRBJ2-1; 10 bases match TRBD1. Trimming took 4 bases from V and 7 from J; bases not matched to a gene: 5. Germline V gene lookup returns CDR1 SGHRS and CDR2 YFSETQ. The CDR3 covers 14 residues. In nucleotides, the CDR3 is TGCGCCAGCAGCCGGGACAGGGGAGTGAATGAGCAGTTCTTC. The encoded protein is CASSRDRGVNEQFF. The full variable domain, completed using reference TRBV5-1 and TRBJ2-1, is KAGVTQTPRYLIKTRGQQVTLSCSPISGHRSVSWYQQTPGQGLQFLFEYFSETQRNKGNFPGRFSGRQFSNSRSEMNVSTLELGDSALYLCASSRDRGVNEQFFGPGTRLTVL.

This sequence joins TRBV12-5 and TRBJ2-3, with D possibly called TRBD1 or TRBD2 (5 bases each). The CDR3 covers 17 residues. V lost 1 base and J 0 bases, leaving 14 bases between the germline ends. CDR1 LGHNT and CDR2 FRNRAP come from the germline V gene. The CDR3 spells CASGLGGTVTSTDTQYF. The CDR3 region has the DNA TGTGCTAGTGGTTTGGGTGGGACGGTAACTAGCACAGATACGCAGTATTTT.

The chain recombines TRBV2 with TRBJ2-2, with D unclear. Germline V gene sequence: CDR1 SNHLY, CDR2 FYNNEI. This CDR3 is 13 amino acids long. V gave up 4 bases and J gave up 6 bases, with 9 bases separating them. The CDR3 protein is CASSVGAAGELFF. CDR3 DNA sequence: TGTGCCAGCAGTGTAGGAGCCGCCGGGGAGCTGTTTTTT.

This chain uses TRBV29-1 with TRBJ1-1; D not resolved. The length of the CDR3 is 12 residues. V was pared by 2 bases and J by 0 bases, with 4 bases between. The germline gives CDR1 SQVTM, CDR2 ANQGSEA. The CDR3 region has the DNA TGCAGCGTTGAAAACGTGAACACTGAAGCTTTCTTT. Encoded protein: CSVENVNTEAFF.

Only a few counts were recorded for this clone. V usage is TRBV19 and J usage is TRBJ1-2; 9 bases are a match to TRBD1. Germline values: CDR1 LNHDA, CDR2 SQIVND (reference sequence). Trimming at V came to 6 bases and at J to 11 bases, leaving 13 bases not matched to a gene. This CDR3 region has 14 residues. The CDR3 loop is CASSASGTGKRYTF. The CDR3 DNA reads as TGTGCCAGTAGCGCTTCTGGGACAGGGAAAAGGTACACCTTC.

The V and J genes are TRBV11-2 and TRBJ2-5, with 12 bases identical to TRBD2. This CDR3 is 18 amino acids long. Germline lookup yields CDR1 SGHAT and CDR2 FQNNGV. Trimming at V came to 5 bases and at J to 4 bases, leaving 14 bases not matched to a gene. The CDR3 sequence: CASSPRPEASGRGETQYF. The DNA of the CDR3 is TGTGCCAGCAGCCCGCGCCCCGAAGCTAGCGGGAGGGGAGAGACCCAGTACTTC.

The chain carries TRBV6-5 and TRBJ1-5, with D uncertain. Trimming removed 6 bases at V and 3 bases at J, with 6 bases between. Germline V gene sequence: CDR1 MNHEY, CDR2 SVGAGI. CDR3 size: 12 residues. DNA of the CDR3: TGTGCCAGCAGGACCTCCAATCAGCCCCAGCATTTT. It translates to CASRTSNQPQHF.

This clone has only a few counts. The chain couples TRBV18 to TRBJ1-6; 12 bases map to TRBD1. The germline gives CDR1 KGHSH, CDR2 LQKENI. V trimming: 3 bases; J trimming: 7 bases; junction bases outside the gene matches: 4. The CDR3 has 16 amino acids. CDR3 sequence (DNA): TGTGCCAGCTCACCTGGGACAGGGGGCAGAAATTCACCCCTCCACTTT. Translated: CASSPGTGGRNSPLHF. Full variable domain (rest looked up from reference TRBV18 and TRBJ1-6): NAGVMQNPRHLVRRRGQEARLRCSPMKGHSHVYWYRQLPEEGLKFMVYLQKENIIDESGMPKERFSAEFPKEGPSILRIQQVVRGDSAAYFCASSPGTGGRNSPLHFGNGTRLTVT.

This clone was recorded a few times. The V and J genes are TRBV7-9 and TRBJ1-1, with 8 bases aligning to TRBD1. The V gene end was trimmed by 5 bases and the J gene end by 3 bases; junction bases not matched to a gene: 5. From germline, CDR1 is SEHNR and CDR2 FQNEAQ (reference sequence). The CDR3 is made up of 14 amino acids. This chain's CDR3 is CASSPDRGHTEAFF. As DNA, the CDR3 is TGTGCCAGCAGCCCCGACAGGGGACACACTGAAGCTTTCTTT.

This sequence joins TRBV6-5 and TRBJ1-1; D is unclear. The germline gives CDR1 MNHEY, CDR2 SVGAGI. The V gene lost 0 bases and the J gene lost 0 bases, with 8 bases spanning the gap. CDR3 length: 15 residues. The CDR3 sequence is CASSYSRRLNTEAFF. The CDR3 DNA reads TGTGCCAGCAGTTACTCTCGCCGGCTGAACACTGAAGCTTTCTTT.

V and J are TRBV9 and TRBJ1-3; 7 bases line up with TRBD1. The V gene's germline CDR1 is SGDLS and CDR2 YYNGEE. The length of the CDR3 is 15 residues. The V segment lost 3 bases and the J segment 4 bases; nucleotides outside the gene matches: 7. DNA for the CDR3: TGTGCCAGCAGCGCACAGGGGATTACGGGAAACACCATATATTTT. Protein sequence: CASSAQGITGNTIYF.

This clone is medium-sized by share. This chain connects TRBV6-5 to TRBJ2-1; no reliable D call. The CDR3 runs 14 residues. V was cut by 5 bases and J by 0 bases, with 8 bases left in between. Germline CDR1 and CDR2: MNHEY and SVGAGI. CDR3 region: CASSRGGSYNEQFF. The CDR3 nucleotides are TGTGCCAGCAGTCGAGGCGGCTCCTACAATGAGCAGTTCTTC.

The V call is TRBV9, the J call TRBJ1-4; D is ambiguous. V lost 0 bases to trimming and J lost 8 bases, with 14 bases between them. Germline V gene lookup returns CDR1 SGDLS and CDR2 YYNGEE. CDR3 length: 15 amino acids. Here the CDR3 reads CASSVAVTLDEKLFF. The CDR3 region has the DNA TGTGCCAGCAGCGTAGCGGTAACACTTGACGAAAAACTGTTTTTT.

The chain uses TRBV28 and TRBJ2-7; D is unclear. This CDR3 has 13 residues. CDR1 and CDR2 from the germline V gene are MDHEN and SYDVKM. Trimming took off 6 bases at V and 0 bases at J, with 9 bases between the two ends. The CDR3 DNA sequence: TGTGCCAGCAGGCCTCCCGTCTCCTACGAGCAGTACTTC. This codes for CASRPPVSYEQYF.

This clone is a singleton in its sample. The chain links TRBV15 to TRBJ2-7, with D possibly being TRBD1 or TRBD2 (5 bases each). This CDR3 has 12 amino acids. Germline V lookup: CDR1 LNHNV, CDR2 YYDKDF (reference sequence). V was cut by 8 bases and J by 0 bases, with 8 bases left in between. In DNA, the CDR3 is TGTGCCACCCGGGACGGCTCCTACGAGCAGTACTTC. It specifies CATRDGSYEQYF.

V and J are TRBV18 and TRBJ1-4, with 7 positions matching TRBD1. This CDR3 is 15 amino acids long. Germline V CDR1 and CDR2: KGHSH, LQKENI. V trimming: 3 bases; J trimming: 8 bases; junction bases outside the gene matches: 9. The CDR3, as DNA: TGTGCCAGCTCACCGACTGAGAGGGGGCGCGAAAAACTGTTTTTT. As protein: CASSPTERGREKLFF. Full variable domain (remainder filled in from reference TRBV18 and TRBJ1-4): NAGVMQNPRHLVRRRGQEARLRCSPMKGHSHVYWYRQLPEEGLKFMVYLQKENIIDESGMPKERFSAEFPKEGPSILRIQQVVRGDSAAYFCASSPTERGREKLFFGSGTQLSVL.

The chain recombines TRBV6-5 with TRBJ2-1; the match to TRBD2 covers 7 bases. The CDR3 consists of 14 residues. Germline V gives CDR1 MNHEY, CDR2 SVGAGI. Trimming cost V 2 bases and J 7 bases; bases outside gene matches: 5. The DNA of the CDR3 is TGTGCCAGCAGTTACGGCGGGAGTAGAAATGAGCAGTTCTTC. It is translated as CASSYGGSRNEQFF.

This chain connects TRBV5-8 to TRBJ2-7, with D possibly matching TRBD2 (6 bases). CDR1 SGHTS and CDR2 YDEGEE come from the germline V gene. V shed 2 bases and J shed 2 bases, with 11 bases lying between them. This CDR3 is built from 14 residues. The CDR3 DNA reads TGTGCCAGCAGCTTCGGTAGCGGACCCTACGAGCAGTACTTC. It translates to CASSFGSGPYEQYF.

The CDR3 here is CASSLAPSDRGNEKLFF. The CDR3 DNA reads TGTGCCAGCAGCTTGGCCCCATCGGACAGGGGGAATGAAAAACTGTTTTTT. This chain links TRBV5-5 with TRBJ1-4; 10 positions agree with TRBD1. This CDR3 is 17 amino acids long. From germline, CDR1 is SGHKS and CDR2 YYEKEE (reference sequence). Trimming at V came to 0 bases and at J to 5 bases, leaving 7 bases not matched to a gene.

V is TRBV5-1 and J is TRBJ2-5, with 8 bases matching TRBD1. CDR1 and CDR2 (germline): SGHRS, YFSETQ. Trimming removed 1 base from V and 4 bases from J; junction bases left unmatched: 3. CDR3 length: 14 residues. The CDR3 nucleotides are TGCGCCAGCAGCTTGATGACAGGGGTAGAGACCCAGTACTTC. Translated, it gives CASSLMTGVETQYF.

The chain is built from TRBV29-1 and TRBJ1-1; 7 nucleotides line up with TRBD1. CDR1 is SQVTM, CDR2 ANQGSEA, per germline. CDR3 length: 16 amino acids. V shed 3 bases, J shed 1 base, and the junction held 11 bases outside the gene matches. For the CDR3, the DNA is TGCAGCGTTGATGGCATGGACAGGCCTTCGAACACTGAAGCTTTCTTT. This sequence encodes CSVDGMDRPSNTEAFF.

The chain uses TRBV4-1 and TRBJ1-3; no clear D. This CDR3 has 15 amino acids. V lost 4 bases, J lost 0 bases, and 10 bases lay in between. The germline V gene encodes CDR1 MGHRA and CDR2 YSYEKL. CDR3 in DNA: TGCGCCAGCAGCCGCACCTTATCCTCTGGAAACACCATATATTTT. It codes for CASSRTLSSGNTIYF.

V gene TRBV19 combines with J gene TRBJ2-1; TRBD1 matches at 12 bases. V lost 3 bases and J lost 8; bases outside the gene matches: 17. The CDR3 sequence is 19 residues long. Germline CDR1 LNHDA, CDR2 SQIVND (reference sequence). CDR3 sequence reads: CASSISGQGALRPTYEQFF. The CDR3 DNA sequence: TGTGCCAGTAGTATCTCGGGACAGGGGGCTTTGCGACCTACATATGAGCAGTTCTTC.

The rearrangement links TRBV5-4 to TRBJ2-3, with 10 bases that match TRBD1. From germline, CDR1 is SGHNT and CDR2 YYREEE (reference sequence). The CDR3 runs 16 residues. V was pared by 0 bases and J by 6 bases, with 7 bases of the junction left unmatched. The CDR3 DNA reads as TGTGCCAGCAGCTTGGCCGGAGGACAGGGGGGGGATACGCAGTATTTT. This sequence encodes CASSLAGGQGGDTQYF.

The chain couples TRBV3-1 (or the pseudogene TRBV3-2) to TRBJ1-1; D not certain. Between the trimmed V and J ends, which lost 6 bases and 6 bases, there was a span of 8 bases. The CDR3 covers 11 residues. Germline V gives CDR1 LGHDT, CDR2 YNNKEL (reference sequence). The CDR3 loop is CASSHGPEAFF. DNA of the CDR3: TGTGCCAGCAGTCATGGGCCTGAAGCTTTCTTT.

This chain joins TRBV6-5 and TRBJ2-3; D gene ambiguous. Germline values: CDR1 MNHEY, CDR2 SVGAGI. There are 12 residues in the CDR3. V gave up 8 bases and J gave up 0 bases, with 6 bases separating them. The CDR3 spells CASGLSTDTQYF. Written as DNA, the CDR3 is TGTGCCAGCGGCTTGAGCACAGATACGCAGTATTTT.

This clone was counted a few times. V usage is TRBV7-8 and J usage is TRBJ2-7; 12 bases are shared with TRBD2. The CDR3 extends over 15 amino acids. Per the germline V gene, CDR1 is SGHVS and CDR2 is FQNEAQ. V gave up 2 bases and J gave up 6 bases; unmatched junction bases: 5. CDR3 DNA sequence: TGTGCCAGCAGCTTATTGACTAGCGGGAGTGGCGAGCAGTACTTC. This encodes CASSLLTSGSGEQYF.

V is TRBV11-2 and J is TRBJ2-6; 9 nucleotides line up with TRBD1. With V trimmed by 2 bases and J by 2 bases, 7 bases remained unmatched. Germline V gene lookup returns CDR1 SGHAT and CDR2 FQNNGV. There are 18 residues in the CDR3. CDR3: CASSLLYRGPTGANVLTF. The CDR3 DNA is TGTGCCAGCAGCTTATTGTACAGGGGGCCCACTGGGGCCAACGTCCTGACTTTC.